The 16 T cell receptor beta chains below come from one sample, sequenced in a study of T cell repertoires in ileal Crohn's disease. Measured with immunoSEQ multiplex PCR; TCRdb has only the in-frame clones, and not every one. The sample lists tens of thousands of clones, around 90% occurring once. Specified time point: neoterminal ileum biopsy at postoperative endoscopy, about 6 months after surgery. Sequencing was done on a sample of ileal tissue. Receptor source: an adult with Crohn's disease.

CDR3 residues: CASSISGTDNQPQHF. The CDR3 nucleotides are TGCGCCAGCAGTATTTCAGGGACAGACAATCAGCCCCAGCATTTT. The chain employs TRBV5-1 and TRBJ1-5; 7 bases are shared with TRBD1. The CDR3 has 15 residues. Germline CDR1 is SGHRS and CDR2 is YFSETQ. The ends lost 5 bases at V and 3 bases at J; junction bases unmatched: 8.

This clone was seen once. This chain links TRBV19 with TRBJ1-1; D is undetermined. CDR1 is LNHDA and CDR2 is SQIVND in the germline V gene (reference sequence). Trimming shortened V by 3 bases and J by 6 bases, and 11 bases separated the two germline ends. The CDR3 covers 13 residues. The CDR3 coding sequence is TGTGCCAGTAGTATGGGCCCCTCAGCTGAAGCTTTCTTT. Translating it yields CASSMGPSAEAFF.

The chain is built from TRBV11-2 and TRBJ1-2; TRBD1 matches 11 bases. The junction had 2 bases not matched to a gene; V was cut back by 6 bases and J by 2 bases. Germline CDR1 is SGHAT and CDR2 is FQNNGV. This CDR3 is built from 14 residues. The CDR3, as DNA: TGTGCCAGCAGTCGGGACAGGGGGAACTATGGCTACACCTTC. Protein product: CASSRDRGNYGYTF.

This clone was counted only a few times. The chain couples TRBV7-9 to TRBJ2-1, with 9 bases that match TRBD2. V trimming: 11 bases; J trimming: 3 bases; junction bases outside the gene matches: 8. Germline CDR1 and CDR2: SEHNR and FQNEAQ (reference sequence). This CDR3 spans 14 amino acids. The CDR3, as DNA: TGTGCCTACCAAGTTAGCGGGAGCTACAATGAGCAGTTCTTC. It is translated as CAYQVSGSYNEQFF.

V gene TRBV7-9 combines with J gene TRBJ1-1, with a tentative D call TRBD1 (6 bases). The V gene's germline CDR1 is SEHNR and CDR2 FQNEAQ (reference sequence). This CDR3 spans 15 amino acids. Trimming removed 7 bases from V and 4 bases from J, with 19 bases in between. CDR3 sequence: CASTSGGGLVTEAFF. Written as DNA, the CDR3 is TGTGCCAGCACGAGCGGCGGGGGCTTGGTCACTGAAGCTTTCTTT. Variable domain in full (rest from reference TRBV7-9 and TRBJ1-1): DTGVSQNPRHKITKRGQNVTFRCDPISEHNRLYWYRQTLGQGPEFLTYFQNEAQLEKSRLLSDRFSAERPKGSFSTLEIQRTEQGDSAMYLCASTSGGGLVTEAFFGQGTRLTVV.

The chain recombines TRBV6-1 with TRBJ1-5, with unresolved D. The germline V gene encodes CDR1 MNHNS and CDR2 SASEGT. The V end lost 0 bases, the J end lost 0 bases, and 3 bases lay between the germline ends. CDR3 size: 14 residues. CDR3 coding DNA: TGTGCCAGCAGTGAAGCCCATAGCAATCAGCCCCAGCATTTT. Translated, it gives CASSEAHSNQPQHF.

This chain connects TRBV11-2 to TRBJ2-5, with 7 bases identical to TRBD2. CDR3 length: 15 amino acids. The J segment lost 5 bases and the V segment lost 5 bases, leaving 11 bases of the junction unmatched. Germline V gene lookup returns CDR1 SGHAT and CDR2 FQNNGV. CDR3 residues: CASSPGTTRRETQYF. DNA of the CDR3: TGTGCCAGCAGCCCAGGGACTACCCGGAGGGAGACCCAGTACTTC.

The chain recombines TRBV9 with TRBJ1-2, with TRBD1 as a possible D gene (6 bases). Germline V lookup: CDR1 SGDLS, CDR2 YYNGEE. V was shortened by 1 base and J by 3 bases, with 7 bases between the two germline ends. The CDR3 has 13 amino acids. Here the CDR3 reads CASSVRQDYGYTF. CDR3 nucleotides: TGTGCCAGCAGCGTAAGACAGGACTATGGCTACACCTTC.

V usage is TRBV4-3 and J usage is TRBJ1-1; D not certain. The length of the CDR3 is 14 residues. Germline-derived CDR1 and CDR2 are LGHNA and YSLEER. The V gene lost 0 bases and the J gene lost 2 bases, with 7 bases spanning the gap. CDR3 amino acids: CASSQDALNTEAFF. CDR3 coding DNA: TGCGCCAGCAGCCAAGACGCCCTAAACACTGAAGCTTTCTTT.

The chain links TRBV18 to TRBJ2-5, with 8 bases lining up with TRBD1. V trimming: 3 bases; J trimming: 4 bases; junction bases outside the gene matches: 10. From germline, CDR1 is KGHSH and CDR2 LQKENI. This CDR3 is 16 amino acids long. The CDR3, as DNA: TGTGCCAGCTCACCGAGAACAGGGGGGACGGCAGAGACCCAGTACTTC. This gives the protein CASSPRTGGTAETQYF.

The chain uses TRBV4-3 and TRBJ1-4, with unresolved D. Germline CDR1 and CDR2: LGHNA and YSLEER. CDR3 length: 15 residues. Between the trimmed V and J ends, which lost 1 base and 5 bases, there was a span of 11 bases. In DNA, the CDR3 is TGCGCCAGCAGCCAAGCACAGAACGTGAATGAAAAACTGTTTTTT. Protein sequence: CASSQAQNVNEKLFF.

The CDR3 region is CASSRSGGDADTQYF. CDR3 sequence (DNA): TGTGCCAGCAGCCGGAGCGGGGGGGATGCAGATACGCAGTATTTT. This chain connects TRBV9 to TRBJ2-3; TRBD2 matches at 10 bases. The V gene end was trimmed by 4 bases and the J gene end by 4 bases; junction bases not matched to a gene: 6. The germline V gene has CDR1 SGDLS and CDR2 YYNGEE. This CDR3 region has 15 residues.

This sequence joins TRBV2 and TRBJ2-3; D is unclear. Per the germline V gene, CDR1 is SNHLY and CDR2 is FYNNEI. Trimming took 6 bases from V and 0 from J, leaving 19 bases between them. This CDR3 comprises 17 residues. The CDR3 sequence is CASRPLFQGASTDTQYF. The DNA of the CDR3 is TGTGCCAGCAGACCCCTCTTCCAAGGAGCTAGCACAGATACGCAGTATTTT.

This chain uses TRBV2 with TRBJ2-7, with D possibly matching TRBD2 (6 bases). The CDR3 totals 16 residues. Trimming left V 5 bases short and J 3 bases short, with 20 bases between. Germline assignment: CDR1 SNHLY and CDR2 FYNNEI. CDR3 region: CASSLSWLAKHYEQYF. CDR3 DNA sequence: TGTGCCAGCAGTCTGTCATGGCTAGCGAAACACTACGAGCAGTACTTC.

This clone was observed once. V gene TRBV9 combines with J gene TRBJ1-2; 9 bases match TRBD1. J lost 7 bases, V lost 4 bases, and 5 bases had no gene match. The CDR3 loop spans 13 amino acids. CDR1 and CDR2 from the germline V gene are SGDLS and YYNGEE. In DNA, the CDR3 is TGTGCCAGCAGCTCGGGACAGGGAGTTGGCTACACCTTC. Translated: CASSSGQGVGYTF. Full variable domain (missing parts from reference TRBV9 and TRBJ1-2): DSGVTQTPKHLITATGQRVTLRCSPRSGDLSVYWYQQSLDQGLQFLIQYYNGEERAKGNILERFSAQQFPDLHSELNLSSLELGDSALYFCASSSGQGVGYTFGSGTRLTVV.

The chain recombines TRBV4-2 with TRBJ1-5; D is undetermined. Per germline, CDR1 LGHNA and CDR2 YNFKEQ. V was cut by 5 bases and J by 0 bases, with 11 bases left in between. The CDR3 length is 15 residues. CDR3 loop: CASSFRQDSNQPQHF. The CDR3 coding sequence is TGTGCCAGCAGCTTCAGGCAAGATAGCAATCAGCCCCAGCATTTT.